This is a list of T cell receptor beta chains from one sample in a study of shared T cell receptors in the human thymus. Assay: immunoSEQ multiplex PCR; the TCRdb copy retains only in-frame clones and omits some. The sample contains hundreds of thousands of clones, approximately 87% of which appear only once. The sample also formed part of further work on human thymus T cells.

The sample comprised thymocytes. The source is a boy under two years old with a congenital heart defect. Both conserved end residues are part of each CDR3. A D gene is named only where the DNA matches it firmly. Size tells how often a clone was seen (once, few, many) or the class of an expanded clone, and some rows leave it out.

j_call | d_call | clone_size | v_call | cdr3_nt | cdr3_aa
TRBJ1-2 | TRBD1 | NA | TRBV28 | TGTGCCAGCAGTTTACGGGACAGGGAACTCTATGGCTACACCTTC | CASSLRDRELYGYTF
TRBJ2-1 | NA | NA | TRBV5-4 | TGTGCCAGCAGCTTAGAGAGCAACTACAATGAGCAGTTCTTC | CASSLESNYNEQFF
TRBJ1-4 | NA | once | TRBV6-1 | TGTGCCAGCAGTGATGTTCCCCAGGCTGACGAAAAACTGTTTTTT | CASSDVPQADEKLFF
TRBJ1-4 | NA | few | TRBV11-2 | TGTGCCAGCAGCTTAGCCGGGCAGGCGGGTGAAAAACTGTTTTTT | CASSLAGQAGEKLFF
TRBJ1-1 | TRBD1 | NA | TRBV27 | TGTGCCAGCAGTCTCCCGGGACAGGGGCATAAAGCTTTCTTT | CASSLPGQGHKAFF
TRBJ2-1 | TRBD2 | NA | TRBV19 | TGTGCCAGTAGATCAAGCGGGGGGGGTGACAATGAGCAGTTCTTC | CASRSSGGGDNEQFF
TRBJ2-5 | NA | NA | TRBV20-1 | TGCAGTGCTAGAGATCCCCTCTACTTC | CSARDPLYF
TRBJ2-7 | TRBD1 | NA | TRBV28 | TGTGCCAGCAGTTTCCGCGGGACAGGGGGCTACGAGCAGTACTTC | CASSFRGTGGYEQYF
TRBJ2-3 | NA | NA | TRBV25-1 | TGTGCCAGCAGCTTCTATCGTCGCCTGGGCACAGATACGCAGTATTTT | CASSFYRRLGTDTQYF
TRBJ2-3 | TRBD2 | NA | TRBV7-9 | TGTGCCAGCAGCTCAAGGACTAGCGGGGGGAACACAGATACGCAGTATTTT | CASSSRTSGGNTDTQYF
TRBJ2-3 | NA | few | TRBV5-1 | TGCGCCAGCAGCTTGGGACATCTCACAGATACGCAGTATTTT | CASSLGHLTDTQYF
TRBJ1-5 | TRBD1 | NA | TRBV7-7 | TGTGCTAGCAGCTTAAGTCAGGGGGCCAATCAGCCCCAGCATTTT | CASSLSQGANQPQHF
TRBJ2-7 | NA | NA | TRBV5-1 | TGCGCCAGCAGCTTGGTAACGGACACTCTATTCGACGAGCAGTACTTC | CASSLVTDTLFDEQYF
TRBJ2-6 | NA | NA | TRBV6-6 | TGTGCCAGCAGTCCGCGGGTCTCTGGGGCCAACGTCCTGACTTTC | CASSPRVSGANVLTF
TRBJ1-5 | NA | NA | TRBV30 | TGTGCCCTGGGAGGCTTCAATCAGCCCCAGCATTTT | CALGGFNQPQHF
TRBJ2-7 | TRBD1 | NA | TRBV4-3 | TGCGCCAGCAGTCACGGACAGGGGGCGAGCGAGCAGTACTTC | CASSHGQGASEQYF
TRBJ2-3 | NA | once | TRBV5-1 | TGCGCCAGCAGCCCCCAACACCCAGATACGCAGTATTTT | CASSPQHPDTQYF
TRBJ2-7 | TRBD1 | NA | TRBV27 | TGTGCCAGCAGGGCCGGACAGGGGTTGTACGAGCAGTACTTC | CASRAGQGLYEQYF
TRBJ2-2 | TRBD2 | NA | TRBV28 | TGTGCCAGCATGAGCGGGAGGGGCACCGGGGAGCTGTTTTTT | CASMSGRGTGELFF
TRBJ1-2 | NA | once | TRBV25-1 | TGTGCCAGCAGTGAAAGGGGCGCTAACTATGGCTACACCTTC | CASSERGANYGYTF
TRBJ2-3 | NA | once | TRBV11-3 | TGTGCCAGCAGCTCCGTGAGCACAGATACGCAGTATTTT | CASSSVSTDTQYF
TRBJ2-3 | TRBD2 | NA | TRBV11-2 | TGTGCCAGCAGCTACAGCGGGAGGGCCGAAAGTCCAGATACGCAGTATTTT | CASSYSGRAESPDTQYF
TRBJ2-7 | NA | NA | TRBV27 | TGTGCCAGCAGTTTCCGGGACAAACTTTTTTACGAGCAGTACTTC | CASSFRDKLFYEQYF
TRBJ2-7 | NA | NA | TRBV18 | TGTGCTAGCTCACCAAGTCGGTGGACTTTTAGCTCCTACGAGCAGTACTTC | CASSPSRWTFSSYEQYF
TRBJ2-7 | TRBD1 | NA | TRBV4-3 | TGCGCCAGCAGCCAAGAAATGGAGACAGGGAGCTCCTACGAGCAGTACTTC | CASSQEMETGSSYEQYF
TRBJ2-7 | NA | NA | TRBV5-1 | TGCGCCAGCAGCCAATTCCGGGGCTCCTACGAGCAGTACTTC | CASSQFRGSYEQYF
TRBJ2-1 | TRBD2 | NA | TRBV28 | TGTGCCAGCCCCATTTGGCGGACTAGCGGTTACAATGAGCAGTTCTTC | CASPIWRTSGYNEQFF
TRBJ2-1 | TRBD2 | once | TRBV10-3 | TGTGCCATCAGTGATACGGGGAGGGACAATGAGCAGTTCTTC | CAISDTGRDNEQFF
TRBJ1-2 | NA | NA | TRBV29-1 | TGCAGCGTTGAATATCCGTCCAGGTTCTATGGCTACACCTTC | CSVEYPSRFYGYTF
TRBJ1-1 | NA | NA | TRBV10-1 | TGCGCCAGCAGTGAGGGAGGGAGACTCTCTGACCCCGACACTGAAGCTTTCTTT | CASSEGGRLSDPDTEAFF
TRBJ1-4 | NA | NA | TRBV7-2 | TGTGCCAGCAGCTTGAGGCAGGGCGTCTTTGAGTTGGAAAAACTGTTTTTT | CASSLRQGVFELEKLFF
TRBJ1-4 | NA | NA | TRBV27 | TGTGCCAGCAGTCTGGCTGCAACTAATGAAAAACTGTTTTTT | CASSLAATNEKLFF
TRBJ2-1 | NA | NA | TRBV4-1 | TGCGCCAGCAGCCAACGGACGACAGGTAACCCCTACAATGAGCAGTTCTTC | CASSQRTTGNPYNEQFF
TRBJ2-1 | TRBD1 | NA | TRBV11-3 | TGTGCCAGCAGTTTAGCTTGGGGACAGGGGGCAGATGAGCAGTTCTTC | CASSLAWGQGADEQFF
TRBJ2-7 | NA | NA | TRBV30 | TGTGCCTGGAGTGACGTCGGGTTTGCCTACGAGCAGTACTTC | CAWSDVGFAYEQYF
TRBJ1-1 | TRBD1 | once | TRBV6-5 | TGTGCCAGCAAGGCCCTAGGGGGCATGAACACTGAAGCTTTCTTT | CASKALGGMNTEAFF
TRBJ1-4 | NA | NA | TRBV5-1 | TGCGCCAGCAGCTTGGCGGTTGGGCCGCGGTTTTTT | CASSLAVGPRFF
TRBJ2-7 | NA | NA | TRBV5-1 | TGCGCCAGCAGCTTTCGGGGGGACACCTACGAGCAGTACTTC | CASSFRGDTYEQYF
TRBJ1-1 | NA | few | TRBV13 | TGTGCCAGCAGCCAAATGGGCTGGACTGAAGCTTTCTTT | CASSQMGWTEAFF
TRBJ2-7 | TRBD2 | NA | TRBV15 | TGTGCCACCAAGGTCCGGGACTACAGTTACGAGCAGTACTTC | CATKVRDYSYEQYF
TRBJ1-2 | NA | NA | TRBV19 | TGTGCCAGTAGTATGTCAGGGGTTTATGGCTACACCTTC | CASSMSGVYGYTF
TRBJ1-2 | TRBD1 | NA | TRBV10-3 | TGTGCCATCAAGACAGGGCTCCGGGGGTCCCTTAACTATGGCTACACCTTC | CAIKTGLRGSLNYGYTF
TRBJ2-5 | NA | NA | TRBV11-2 | TGTGCCAGCAGCTTCGCCGGGGGTTCGGAGACCCAGTACTTC | CASSFAGGSETQYF
TRBJ2-7 | TRBD2 | NA | TRBV5-6 | TGTGCCAGCAGCTTGACCGGGACTAGTGGATCCTACGAGCAGTACTTC | CASSLTGTSGSYEQYF
TRBJ2-1 | TRBD2 | NA | TRBV4-3 | TGCGCCAGCAGTTCTGGCGGGAGGGCGGGGAATGAGCAGTTCTTC | CASSSGGRAGNEQFF
TRBJ2-7 | NA | NA | TRBV15 | TGTGCCACCAGCAGTCGAGGGGGGGAACCCTACGAGCAGTACTTC | CATSSRGGEPYEQYF
TRBJ1-2 | NA | NA | TRBV21-1 | TGTGCCAGCAGCAAACAGGGGGCCACCTTC | CASSKQGATF
TRBJ1-6 | NA | NA | TRBV4-1 | TGCGCCAGCAGCCAAGATTCCCCCACGTTGAGCTCCTATAATTCCCCCCTCCACTTT | CASSQDSPTLSSYNSPLHF
TRBJ2-6 | NA | few | TRBV18 | TGTGCCAGCTCACCAACCCCGACAGCCCCTGGGGCCAACGTCCTGACTTTC | CASSPTPTAPGANVLTF
TRBJ2-1 | TRBD2 | NA | TRBV7-9 | TGTGCCAGCAGCTCTGTAGCGGGGCCGGCTGATGAGCAGTTCTTC | CASSSVAGPADEQFF